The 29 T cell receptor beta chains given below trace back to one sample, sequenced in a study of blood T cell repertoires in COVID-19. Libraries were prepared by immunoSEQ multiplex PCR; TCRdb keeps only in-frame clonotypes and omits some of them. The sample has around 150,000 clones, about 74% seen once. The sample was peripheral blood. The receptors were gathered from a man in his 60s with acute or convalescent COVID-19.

Written as DNA, the CDR3 is TGTGCCAGCAGTGAAGGCCAGGTAAAACGGCTTGGCTACACCTTC. Protein: CASSEGQVKRLGYTF. The rearrangement links TRBV6-1 to TRBJ1-2; D uncertain. The CDR3 covers 15 residues. V gave up 1 base and J gave up 7 bases, with 16 bases separating them. Germline loops: CDR1 MNHNS, CDR2 SASEGT.

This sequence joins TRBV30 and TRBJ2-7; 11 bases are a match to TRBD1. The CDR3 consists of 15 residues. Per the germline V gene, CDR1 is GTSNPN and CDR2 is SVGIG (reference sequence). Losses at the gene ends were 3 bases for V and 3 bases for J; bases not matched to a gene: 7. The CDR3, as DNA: TGTGCCTGGAGACAACCCGGGACAGGGGGCTACGAGCAGTACTTC. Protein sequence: CAWRQPGTGGYEQYF.

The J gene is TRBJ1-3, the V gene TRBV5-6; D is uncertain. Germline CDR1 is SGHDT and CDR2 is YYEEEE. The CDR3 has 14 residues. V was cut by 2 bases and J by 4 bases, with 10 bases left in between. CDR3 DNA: TGTGCCAGCAGCTTAATGGGCTCCGGAAACACCATATATTTT. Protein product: CASSLMGSGNTIYF.

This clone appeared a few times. Here the CDR3 reads CAISGTGGRTEAFF. CDR3 in DNA: TGTGCCATCAGTGGCACAGGGGGCCGCACTGAAGCTTTCTTT. The chain links TRBV10-3 to TRBJ1-1, with TRBD1 matching over 9 bases. With 4 bases clipped from V and 4 bases from J, the junction kept 4 bases outside the gene matches. CDR3 size: 14 residues. The germline V gene has CDR1 ENHRY and CDR2 SYGVKD.

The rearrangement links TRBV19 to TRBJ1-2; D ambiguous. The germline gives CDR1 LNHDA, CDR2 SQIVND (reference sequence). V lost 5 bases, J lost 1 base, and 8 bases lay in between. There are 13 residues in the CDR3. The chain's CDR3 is CASSLLINYGYTF. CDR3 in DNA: TGTGCCAGTAGTTTACTGATTAACTATGGCTACACCTTC.

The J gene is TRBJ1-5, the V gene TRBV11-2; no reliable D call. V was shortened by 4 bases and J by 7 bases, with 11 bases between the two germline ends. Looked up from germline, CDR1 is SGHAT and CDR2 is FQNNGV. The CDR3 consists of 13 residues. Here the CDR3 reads CASSSVPGQPQHF. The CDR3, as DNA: TGTGCCAGCAGCTCTGTCCCGGGACAGCCCCAGCATTTT.

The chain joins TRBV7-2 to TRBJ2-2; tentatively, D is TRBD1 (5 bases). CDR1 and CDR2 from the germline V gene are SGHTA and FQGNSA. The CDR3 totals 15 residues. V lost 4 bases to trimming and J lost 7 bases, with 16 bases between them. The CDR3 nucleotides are TGTGCCAGCAGCTCCTCTCCGGACACCGGCGGGGAGCTGTTTTTT. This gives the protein CASSSSPDTGGELFF.

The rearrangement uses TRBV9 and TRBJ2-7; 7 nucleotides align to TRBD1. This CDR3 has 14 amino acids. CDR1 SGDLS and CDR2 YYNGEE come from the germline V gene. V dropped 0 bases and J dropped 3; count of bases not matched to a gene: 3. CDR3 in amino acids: CASSVGDSSYEQYF. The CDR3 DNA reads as TGTGCCAGCAGCGTAGGGGACAGTAGCTACGAGCAGTACTTC. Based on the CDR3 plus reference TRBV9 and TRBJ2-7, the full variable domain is DSGVTQTPKHLITATGQRVTLRCSPRSGDLSVYWYQQSLDQGLQFLIQYYNGEERAKGNILERFSAQQFPDLHSELNLSSLELGDSALYFCASSVGDSSYEQYFGPGTRLTVT.

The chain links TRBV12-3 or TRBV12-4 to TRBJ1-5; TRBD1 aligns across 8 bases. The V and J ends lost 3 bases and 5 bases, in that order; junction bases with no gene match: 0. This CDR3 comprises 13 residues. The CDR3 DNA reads TGTGCCAGCAGTTTGGACAGGGATCAGCCCCAGCATTTT. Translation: CASSLDRDQPQHF.

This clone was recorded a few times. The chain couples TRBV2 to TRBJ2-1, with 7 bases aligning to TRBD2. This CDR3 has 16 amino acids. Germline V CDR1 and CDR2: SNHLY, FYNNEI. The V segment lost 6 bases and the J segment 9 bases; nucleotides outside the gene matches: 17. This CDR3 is CASRRSSGGGNVEQFF. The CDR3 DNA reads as TGTGCCAGCAGGAGAAGCTCTGGCGGGGGAAATGTTGAGCAGTTCTTC. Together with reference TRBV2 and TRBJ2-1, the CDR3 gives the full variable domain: EPEVTQTPSHQVTQMGQEVILRCVPISNHLYFYWYRQILGQKVEFLVSFYNNEISEKSEIFDDQFSVERPDGSNFTLKIRSTKLEDSAMYFCASRRSSGGGNVEQFFGPGTRLTVL.

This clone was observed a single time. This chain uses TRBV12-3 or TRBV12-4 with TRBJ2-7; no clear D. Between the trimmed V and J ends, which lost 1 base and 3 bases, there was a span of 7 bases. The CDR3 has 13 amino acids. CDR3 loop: CASSLGAFYEQYF. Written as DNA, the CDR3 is TGTGCCAGCAGTTTAGGCGCTTTCTACGAGCAGTACTTC.

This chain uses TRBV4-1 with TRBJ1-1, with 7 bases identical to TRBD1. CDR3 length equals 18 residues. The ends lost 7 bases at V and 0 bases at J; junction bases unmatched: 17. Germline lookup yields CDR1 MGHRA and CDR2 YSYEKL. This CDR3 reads CASIKSLPGQYLNTEAFF. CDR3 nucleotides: TGCGCCAGCATCAAATCTTTACCGGGACAGTATTTGAACACTGAAGCTTTCTTT.

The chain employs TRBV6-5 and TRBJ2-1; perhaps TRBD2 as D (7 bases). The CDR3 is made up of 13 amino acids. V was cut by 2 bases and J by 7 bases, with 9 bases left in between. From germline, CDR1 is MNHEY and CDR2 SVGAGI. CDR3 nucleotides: TGTGCCAGCAGTTACGAGGGGGGGAATGAGCAGTTCTTC. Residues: CASSYEGGNEQFF.

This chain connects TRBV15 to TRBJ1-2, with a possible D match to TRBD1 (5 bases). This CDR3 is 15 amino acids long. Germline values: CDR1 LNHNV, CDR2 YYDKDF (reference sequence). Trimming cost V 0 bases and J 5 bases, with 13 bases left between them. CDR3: CATSREFGQPYGYTF. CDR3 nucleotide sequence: TGTGCCACCAGCAGAGAGTTTGGACAACCTTATGGCTACACCTTC.

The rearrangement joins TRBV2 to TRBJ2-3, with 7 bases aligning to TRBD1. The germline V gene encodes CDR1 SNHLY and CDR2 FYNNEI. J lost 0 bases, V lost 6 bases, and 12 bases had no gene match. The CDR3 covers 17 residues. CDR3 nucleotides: TGTGCCAGCAGCACTCCCGGGACAGACTATAGCACAGATACGCAGTATTTT. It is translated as CASSTPGTDYSTDTQYF.

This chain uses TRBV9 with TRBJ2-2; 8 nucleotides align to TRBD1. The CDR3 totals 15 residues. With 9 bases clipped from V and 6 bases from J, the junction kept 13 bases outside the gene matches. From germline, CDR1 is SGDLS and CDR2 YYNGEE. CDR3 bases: TGTGCCAAAGGACTGAGACAGGGGTCGGCCGGGGAGCTGTTTTTT. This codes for CAKGLRQGSAGELFF.

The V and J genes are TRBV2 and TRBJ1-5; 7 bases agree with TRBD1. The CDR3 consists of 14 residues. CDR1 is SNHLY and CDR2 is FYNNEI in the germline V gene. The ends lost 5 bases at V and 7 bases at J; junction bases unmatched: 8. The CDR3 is CASSPEGAGQPQHF. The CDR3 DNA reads TGTGCCAGCAGTCCGGAGGGGGCAGGGCAGCCCCAGCATTTT.

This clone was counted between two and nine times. Here the CDR3 DNA reads TGCGCCAGCAGCCAAGATCCGGTTACCGTTAACTATGGCTACACCTTC. Its protein is CASSQDPVTVNYGYTF. The gene calls are TRBV4-1 and TRBJ1-2; D not resolved. With 0 bases removed from V and 1 base from J, the gap between germline ends came to 12 bases. Per germline, CDR1 MGHRA and CDR2 YSYEKL. The CDR3 length is 16 residues.

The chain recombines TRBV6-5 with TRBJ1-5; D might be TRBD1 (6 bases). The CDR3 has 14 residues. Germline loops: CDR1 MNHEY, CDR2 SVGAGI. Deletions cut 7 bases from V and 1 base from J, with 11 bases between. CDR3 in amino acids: CASKQGLSNQPQHF. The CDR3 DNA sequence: TGTGCCAGCAAACAGGGATTAAGCAATCAGCCCCAGCATTTT.

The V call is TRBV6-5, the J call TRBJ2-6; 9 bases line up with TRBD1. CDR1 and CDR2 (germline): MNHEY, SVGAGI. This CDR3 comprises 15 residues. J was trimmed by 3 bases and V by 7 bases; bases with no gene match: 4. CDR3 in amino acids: CASTTGGSGANVLTF. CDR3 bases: TGTGCCAGCACCACAGGGGGCAGTGGGGCCAACGTCCTGACTTTC.

The chain's CDR3 is CASSWNRGNTEAFF. As DNA, the CDR3 is TGTGCCAGCAGCTGGAACAGGGGTAACACTGAAGCTTTCTTT. The gene calls are TRBV5-4 and TRBJ1-1, with 7 bases identical to TRBD1. Per the germline V gene, CDR1 is SGHNT and CDR2 is YYREEE (reference sequence). CDR3 length: 14 amino acids. Trimming at V came to 3 bases and at J to 2 bases, leaving 4 bases not matched to a gene.

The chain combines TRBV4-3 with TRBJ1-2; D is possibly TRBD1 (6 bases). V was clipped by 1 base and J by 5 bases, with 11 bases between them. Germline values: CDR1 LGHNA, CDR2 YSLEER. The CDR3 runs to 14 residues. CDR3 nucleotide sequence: TGCGCCAGCAGCCAAGTGGGGAGGGGGTATGGCTACACCTTC. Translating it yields CASSQVGRGYGYTF.

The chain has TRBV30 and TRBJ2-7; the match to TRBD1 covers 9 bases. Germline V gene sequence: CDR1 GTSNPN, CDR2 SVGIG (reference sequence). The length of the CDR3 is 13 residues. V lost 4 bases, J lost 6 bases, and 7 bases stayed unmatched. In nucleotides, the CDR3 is TGTGCCTGGACGGGACAGGGTGTAGTCGAGCAGTACTTC. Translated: CAWTGQGVVEQYF.

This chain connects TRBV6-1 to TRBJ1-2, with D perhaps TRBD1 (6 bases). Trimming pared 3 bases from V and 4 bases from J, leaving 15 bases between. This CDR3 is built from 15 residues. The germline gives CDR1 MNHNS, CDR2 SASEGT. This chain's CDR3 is CASSEGTGLSYGYTF. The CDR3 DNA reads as TGTGCCAGCAGTGAGGGTACAGGGCTCAGCTATGGCTACACCTTC.

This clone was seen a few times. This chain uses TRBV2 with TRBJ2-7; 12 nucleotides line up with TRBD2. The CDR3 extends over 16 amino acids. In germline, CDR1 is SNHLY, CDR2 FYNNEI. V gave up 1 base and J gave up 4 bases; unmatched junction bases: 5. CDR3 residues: CASSEGAGLAGYEQYF. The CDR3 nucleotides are TGTGCCAGCAGTGAAGGAGCTGGACTAGCGGGGTACGAGCAGTACTTC.

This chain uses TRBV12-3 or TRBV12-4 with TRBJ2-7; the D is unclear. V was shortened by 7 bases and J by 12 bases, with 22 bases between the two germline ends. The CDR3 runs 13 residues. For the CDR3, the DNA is TGTGCCAGCACCCATACGAGGAGTGGCAATCCGTACTTC. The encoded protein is CASTHTRSGNPYF.

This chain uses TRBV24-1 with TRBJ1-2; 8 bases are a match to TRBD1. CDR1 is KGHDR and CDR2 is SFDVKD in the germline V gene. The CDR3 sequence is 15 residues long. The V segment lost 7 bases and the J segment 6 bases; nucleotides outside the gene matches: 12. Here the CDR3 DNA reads TGTGCCACCAGAAAGGGGCAGGGGGCTGCTGATGGCTACACCTTC. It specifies CATRKGQGAADGYTF.

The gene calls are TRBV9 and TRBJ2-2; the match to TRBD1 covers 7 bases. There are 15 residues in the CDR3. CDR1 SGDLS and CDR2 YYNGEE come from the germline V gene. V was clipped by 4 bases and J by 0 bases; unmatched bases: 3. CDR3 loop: CASSPQGANTGELFF. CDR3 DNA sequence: TGTGCCAGCAGCCCCCAGGGGGCGAACACCGGGGAGCTGTTTTTT.

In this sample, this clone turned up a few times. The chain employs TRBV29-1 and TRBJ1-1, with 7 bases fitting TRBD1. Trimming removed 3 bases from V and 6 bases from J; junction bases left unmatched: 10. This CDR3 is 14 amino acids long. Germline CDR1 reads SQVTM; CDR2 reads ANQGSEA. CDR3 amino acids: CSVEARTGRAEAFF. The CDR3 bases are TGCAGCGTTGAGGCTCGGACAGGTAGAGCTGAAGCTTTCTTT.